The 2 T cell receptor beta chains below all came from one sample that was sequenced in a study of shared clonotypes between healthy human individuals (TCRdb year 2020). Library preparation used the immunoSEQ multiplex PCR assay. This immuneACCESS table, as held by TCRdb, lists in-frame sequences with V and J called but not all clones. Of the missing ones, under half trace to an unresolved V gene in checked studies; the others have no known cause. A total of over 2 million clones appear in this sample, 85% to 95% of them only once. The top ten hold 0.1% to 0.15% of the sample. Sequenced material: naive CD4+ T cells sorted from blood. According to the study, the label for this sample's cell subset or site signals: CD45RA+ positively selected. The receptors were sampled from a man between 18 and 29 years old in good health.

This clone occurred a few times. The chain links TRBV11-3 to TRBJ1-6; no clear D. The V end lost 3 bases, the J end lost 6 bases, and 6 bases lay between the germline ends. CDR3 size: 13 residues. Germline V lookup: CDR1 SGHNT, CDR2 YENEEA. The CDR3 bases are TGTGCCAGCAGCTTTGCGGGTAATTCACCCCTCCACTTT. Translated: CASSFAGNSPLHF.

The chain couples TRBV27 to TRBJ1-6, with 9 bases fitting TRBD1. This CDR3 spans 14 amino acids. The V segment lost 5 bases and the J segment 10 bases; nucleotides outside the gene matches: 6. Germline loops: CDR1 MNHEY, CDR2 SMNVEV (reference sequence). CDR3 sequence (DNA): TGTGCCAGCAGTCCGACAGGGGGATGGTCACCCCTCCACTTT. This encodes CASSPTGGWSPLHF.